This T cell receptor (beta chain) was found in a study of blood T cell repertoires in COVID-19 (dated by TCRdb to the early 2020s). With respect to the entire study: Samples from collaborators originated in the United States, Italy and Spain and spanned both the acute and convalescent phases of COVID-19. Sample metadata almost always included a de-identified subject ID, COVID-19 status, age in years and sex. Where available, HLA class I and class II types were taken from metadata supplied by the sample provider and were not determined by assay-based typing. The repertoires were made available in a free public database intended to serve as a resource for research on the immune response to SARS-CoV-2. Subjects who had been exposed to COVID-19, were actively infected with it, or had recovered from it provided the deeply sampled blood TCRbeta repertoires that made up the dataset. Samples were obtained from the ongoing ImmuneRACE study (first 160 participants) and from approximately 1,200 subjects provided by 6 global collaborators. The material from the prospective study consisted of cDNA or gDNA derived from T cells, B-cell-depleted T cells, or PBMCs.

The CDR1 and CDR2 encoded by the germline V gene are SQVTM and ANQGSEA. From the cysteine up to the phenylalanine, the CDR3 has a length of 13 residues. The DNA shown is the 39-base CDR3, in frame from base 1. TCRbeta CDR3 regions were amplified from genomic DNA using the immunoSEQ Assay, a bias-controlled multiplex PCR. Per the authors' processing: Within the assay, amplification of reference gene primers was used to estimate how many nucleated cells each sample contained. To quantify the absolute abundance of each unique TCRbeta CDR3 rearrangement, sequence reads were collapsed and filtered. For each sample, productive Simpson clonality was calculated as the square root of Simpson's diversity index across productive rearrangements. TCRdb stores this immuneACCESS table with in-frame sequences only. Part of the clones is absent; in the studies checked, under half of the shortfall reflects unresolved V genes, and no reason is known for the rest. Clonal size and the V and J genes are those of that table, whereas D and trimming came from the DNA. This sample is represented by a few hundred thousand clones; about four fifths of them were singletons. The ten largest clones add up to 5% to 5.5% of the sample.

On this clone: Its antigen target is currently unknown. Qualities for individual bases were not recorded, and no much larger clone is one base off.

Beyond this particular receptor, the publication reports: The amount of clinical and demographic metadata varied by source and participant and was provided uncurated.

In the prospective study, participants were roughly 18 to 95 years old, resided in about two dozen geographic areas of the United States, and were enrolled through a virtual design. In the prospective study, cohorts were assigned on the basis of participant-reported clinical history obtained from a screening survey and a study questionnaire. ImmuneRACE Cohort 3 recovered participants were defined by two consecutive negative NP/OP PCR tests, healthcare professional clearance, or symptom resolution. Each participant in the prospective study had whole blood, serum and a nasopharyngeal or oropharyngeal swab collected by mobile phlebotomists. Additional blood draws and questionnaires over an approximately 2-month period could optionally be provided by prospective study participants. Before DNA extraction, blood samples from the prospective study were shipped at room temperature or frozen.

The rearrangement combines TRBV29-1 with TRBJ2-1; the D gene is perhaps TRBD1, on 5 matching bases. The TCR comes from a woman in her forties or fifties who had recovered from COVID-19. The sequencing input was PBMCs or T cells enriched from blood (not recorded which). The CDR3 loop reads CQAWGGSYNEQFF. The nucleotide sequence is TGCCAAGCGTGGGGCGGCTCCTACAATGAGCAGTTCTTC.